This T cell receptor beta chain was captured by sequencing in a study of OX40 agonist ivuxolimab in advanced cancers. Study overall: Every 2 weeks, patients received ivuxolimab intravenously, dosed at 0.01 to 10 mg/kg. Among those enrolled, mean age was around 55 years (range roughly 20 to 79) and 70% to 85% were male.

V lost 3 bases, J lost 1 base, and 9 bases stayed unmatched. Germline CDR1 reads LGHNA; CDR2 reads YSLEER. The CDR3 consists of 17 residues. Samples were taken at baseline and on day 1 of cycles 4 and 7. Sequencing was performed with immunoSEQ multiplex PCR; in TCRdb, only in-frame clones are kept and a portion is missing. The profile covers roughly 61,000 clones, with about 92% appearing a single time and about a quarter taken by the ten largest. This sample comprised CD4+ or CD8+ T cells sorted from blood, obtained in a trial of the OX40 agonist ivuxolimab. The sequence was collected from an adult with an advanced solid tumor such as melanoma, head and neck, liver or kidney cancer. This rearrangement joins TRBV4-3 to TRBJ1-1; 9 bases align to TRBD1. The CDR3 here is CASSQVYGQGKNTEAFF. CDR3 bases: TGCGCCAGCAGCCAGGTATACGGACAGGGGAAGAACACTGAAGCTTTCTTT.